This entry features one T cell receptor beta chain sequence. The antigen is undetermined. This entry comes from a study of regulatory and conventional T cells in RAG deficiency. Whole-study results and caveats: Patient subsets had shorter CDR3s; Omenn Treg-Tconv overlap exceeded 85%.

Genomic DNA came from blood conventional CD4+ T cells gated CD25-low CD127-high. Libraries were prepared by immunoSEQ multiplex PCR; TCRdb keeps only in-frame clonotypes and omits some of them. The sample shows 24,000 or so clones, just under 95% of them seen only once. The CDR3 runs 16 residues. Germline trimming cut 5 bases from V and 5 bases from J; bases unmatched to any gene: 7. Germline loops: CDR1 LNHDA, CDR2 SQIVND (reference sequence). These data were likewise used in another study, on regulatory T cells. That report adds: The PCR used 52 TRBV and 13 TRBJ primers. Patient repertoires had restricted TRB V-J pairs and skewed V and J usage, most in Tregs.

The V and J genes are TRBV19 and TRBJ2-2; 11 bases line up with TRBD2. This TCR derives from a human donor in good health. Input material: CD4+ T cells sorted from blood. DNA for the CDR3: TGTGCCAGTAGTCCAACTAGCGGGAGCGGGACCGGGGAGCTGTTTTTT. The encoded protein is CASSPTSGSGTGELFF.